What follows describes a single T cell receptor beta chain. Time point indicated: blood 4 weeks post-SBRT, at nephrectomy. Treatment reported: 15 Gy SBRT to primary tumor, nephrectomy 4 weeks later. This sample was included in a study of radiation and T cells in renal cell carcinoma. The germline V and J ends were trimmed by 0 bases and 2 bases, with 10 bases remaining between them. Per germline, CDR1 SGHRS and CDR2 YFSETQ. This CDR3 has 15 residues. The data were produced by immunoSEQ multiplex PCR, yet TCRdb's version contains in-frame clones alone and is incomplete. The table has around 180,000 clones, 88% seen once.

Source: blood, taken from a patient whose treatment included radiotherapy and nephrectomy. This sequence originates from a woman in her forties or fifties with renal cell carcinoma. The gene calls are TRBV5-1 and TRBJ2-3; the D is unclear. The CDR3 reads CASSLAVRLTDTQYF. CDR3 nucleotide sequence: TGCGCCAGCAGCTTGGCGGTCAGGCTCACAGATACGCAGTATTTT.